This TCR beta chain was documented in a study of cytomegalovirus exposure and HLA in healthy donors. Study observations and caveats: It was 164 TCR beta chains that were listed as cytomegalovirus-associated.

The donors, nominally healthy at sampling, likely had unrecorded immune exposures. Regarding this clone: What it binds is not known.

Trimming pared 4 bases from V and 1 base from J, leaving 8 bases between. Germline V gene data show CDR1 as SGHRS and CDR2 as YFSETQ. This CDR3 has 14 residues. Vbeta (60) and Jbeta (13) primers were used in the PCR. Clones were sequenced by immunoSEQ multiplex PCR, and TCRdb holds only the in-frame ones, with some missing. The table has around 220,000 clones, roughly 80% seen once. The clonotype originates from a man between 40 and 49 years old in good health and CMV-seronegative. The genes are TRBV5-1 and TRBJ2-2; D is perhaps TRBD1 (6 bases). The sample consisted of PBMCs. The CDR3 is CASSRTENTGELFF. CDR3 coding DNA: TGCGCCAGCAGCAGGACAGAGAACACCGGGGAGCTGTTTTTT.